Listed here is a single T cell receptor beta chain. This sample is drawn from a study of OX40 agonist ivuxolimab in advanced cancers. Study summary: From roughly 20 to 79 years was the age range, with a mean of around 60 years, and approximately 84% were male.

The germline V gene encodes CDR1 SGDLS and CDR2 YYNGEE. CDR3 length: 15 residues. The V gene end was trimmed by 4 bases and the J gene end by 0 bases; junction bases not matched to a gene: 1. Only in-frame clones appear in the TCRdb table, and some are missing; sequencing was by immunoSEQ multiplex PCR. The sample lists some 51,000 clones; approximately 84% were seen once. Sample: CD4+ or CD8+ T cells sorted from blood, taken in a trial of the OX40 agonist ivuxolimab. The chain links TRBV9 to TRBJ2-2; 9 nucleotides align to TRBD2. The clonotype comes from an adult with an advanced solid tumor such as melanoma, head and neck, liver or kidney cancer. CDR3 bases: TGTGCCAGCAGCACTAGCGGGTCGAACACCGGGGAGCTGTTTTTT. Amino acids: CASSTSGSNTGELFF.